Listed below are T cell receptor beta chains from one sample, sequenced in a study of blood T cell repertoires in COVID-19. Repertoires were generated with immunoSEQ multiplex PCR, while TCRdb's copy carries only in-frame clones and drops some. The table lists 150,000 or so clones, roughly 87% of them singletons. Sequencing input: peripheral blood. These receptors were collected from a woman in her forties or fifties with acute or convalescent COVID-19. Each CDR3 is given with its conserved first and last residue. Fields, in order: V gene, clone size, J gene, D gene, CDR3 DNA, CDR3 protein. The D gene is left open where the match is weak. Size values are once, few and many counts, or a class for expanded clones, and some rows have none.

V gene: TRBV30; clone size: -; J gene: TRBJ1-4; D gene: -; CDR3 DNA: TGTGCCTGGAGTGTAACGGTAGAAAAACTGTTTTTT; CDR3 protein: CAWSVTVEKLFF
V gene: TRBV6-6; clone size: -; J gene: TRBJ1-2; D gene: -; CDR3 DNA: TGTGCCAGCACCAGCGGGAGCTATGGCTACACCTTC; CDR3 protein: CASTSGSYGYTF
V gene: TRBV7-8; clone size: few; J gene: TRBJ1-2; D gene: -; CDR3 DNA: TGTGCCAGCAGCTTAGCGGGCGGGGTCAATGGCTACACCTTC; CDR3 protein: CASSLAGGVNGYTF
V gene: TRBV30; clone size: -; J gene: TRBJ1-4; D gene: TRBD1; CDR3 DNA: TGTGCCTGGAGCTACCCGGGACAGGGGGCTGAAAAACTGTTTTTT; CDR3 protein: CAWSYPGQGAEKLFF
V gene: TRBV30; clone size: -; J gene: TRBJ2-2; D gene: TRBD1; CDR3 DNA: TGTGCCTGGAGACCAACAGGGACAGGGATCACCGGGGAGCTGTTTTTT; CDR3 protein: CAWRPTGTGITGELFF
V gene: TRBV9; clone size: -; J gene: TRBJ1-5; D gene: -; CDR3 DNA: TGTGCCAGCAGCGTAGGGCAGAGCAATCAGCCCCAGCATTTT; CDR3 protein: CASSVGQSNQPQHF
V gene: TRBV12-5; clone size: -; J gene: TRBJ1-3; D gene: -; CDR3 DNA: TGTGCTAGTGGTTTGAGGGGTAAGGCGAGCTCTGGAAACACCATATATTTT; CDR3 protein: CASGLRGKASSGNTIYF
V gene: TRBV27; clone size: -; J gene: TRBJ2-7; D gene: -; CDR3 DNA: TGTGCCAGCAGTTTCTCGGACCGGGGCTACGAGCAGTACTTC; CDR3 protein: CASSFSDRGYEQYF
V gene: TRBV15; clone size: -; J gene: TRBJ2-7; D gene: -; CDR3 DNA: TGTGCCACCAGCCTCGGACAGCCTTCCTACGAGCAGTACTTC; CDR3 protein: CATSLGQPSYEQYF
V gene: TRBV5-1; clone size: -; J gene: TRBJ1-2; D gene: -; CDR3 DNA: TGCGCCAGCAGCTTGTCGCCGCAGTCCTATGGCTACACCTTC; CDR3 protein: CASSLSPQSYGYTF
V gene: TRBV28; clone size: -; J gene: TRBJ2-5; D gene: -; CDR3 DNA: TGTGCCAGCAGTTTATATCACAACCAAGAGACCCAGTACTTC; CDR3 protein: CASSLYHNQETQYF
V gene: TRBV11-3; clone size: -; J gene: TRBJ2-5; D gene: -; CDR3 DNA: TGTGCCAGCAGCTTAGACGCAGGGGCCCAGTACTTC; CDR3 protein: CASSLDAGAQYF
V gene: TRBV9; clone size: -; J gene: TRBJ2-6; D gene: -; CDR3 DNA: TGTGCCAGCAGCTGGGGCGGTGGGGCCAACGTCCTGACTTTC; CDR3 protein: CASSWGGGANVLTF
V gene: TRBV18; clone size: -; J gene: TRBJ2-2; D gene: TRBD1; CDR3 DNA: TGTGCCAGCTCACCCAGCGGGACAGGGGTAAACACCGGGGAGCTGTTTTTT; CDR3 protein: CASSPSGTGVNTGELFF
V gene: TRBV19; clone size: -; J gene: TRBJ2-1; D gene: TRBD1; CDR3 DNA: TGTGCCAGTAGTCCTTCAGGGGGCGGAGGTCACAATGAGCAGTTCTTC; CDR3 protein: CASSPSGGGGHNEQFF
V gene: TRBV27; clone size: -; J gene: TRBJ1-1; D gene: TRBD1; CDR3 DNA: TGTGCCAGCAGTCTACTGACAGGGCTATCGGACACTGAAGCTTTCTTT; CDR3 protein: CASSLLTGLSDTEAFF
V gene: TRBV19; clone size: -; J gene: TRBJ1-2; D gene: -; CDR3 DNA: TGTGCCAGTAGTCGTGGTGTCGGGGTTTACTATGGCTACACCTTC; CDR3 protein: CASSRGVGVYYGYTF
V gene: TRBV4-2; clone size: once; J gene: TRBJ2-7; D gene: -; CDR3 DNA: TGTGCCAGCAGCCAAGGAGCACAGTATCCCTACGAGCAGTACTTC; CDR3 protein: CASSQGAQYPYEQYF
V gene: TRBV6-5; clone size: once; J gene: TRBJ1-2; D gene: TRBD1; CDR3 DNA: TGTGCCAGCAGTTATACAGGGGGGTATGGCTACACCTTC; CDR3 protein: CASSYTGGYGYTF
V gene: TRBV6-5; clone size: -; J gene: TRBJ1-3; D gene: TRBD1; CDR3 DNA: TGTGCCAGCAGCCATACAGGGGACTCTGGAAACACCATATATTTT; CDR3 protein: CASSHTGDSGNTIYF
V gene: TRBV27; clone size: -; J gene: TRBJ1-1; D gene: -; CDR3 DNA: TGTGCCAGCAGTTCTACAGGGACCCACCTAAACACTGAAGCTTTCTTT; CDR3 protein: CASSSTGTHLNTEAFF
V gene: TRBV7-9; clone size: -; J gene: TRBJ2-1; D gene: -; CDR3 DNA: TGTGCCAGCAGCTTAGAAGCCTACTACAATGAGCAGTTCTTC; CDR3 protein: CASSLEAYYNEQFF
V gene: TRBV11-2; clone size: -; J gene: TRBJ1-3; D gene: TRBD1; CDR3 DNA: TGTGCCAGCAGCTCGATGGGAGGACAGGGGTTCTCTGGAAACACCATATATTTT; CDR3 protein: CASSSMGGQGFSGNTIYF
V gene: TRBV10-3; clone size: once; J gene: TRBJ2-7; D gene: -; CDR3 DNA: TGTGCCATCACCCTGGACAACTCCTACGAGCAGTACTTC; CDR3 protein: CAITLDNSYEQYF
V gene: TRBV7-9; clone size: -; J gene: TRBJ1-5; D gene: TRBD1; CDR3 DNA: TGTGCCAGCAGCGACAGGGGGAATCAGCCCCAGCATTTT; CDR3 protein: CASSDRGNQPQHF
V gene: TRBV7-7; clone size: -; J gene: TRBJ2-1; D gene: TRBD2; CDR3 DNA: TGTGCCAGCAGCTTGGGACTAGCGGGGGACAATGAGCAGTTCTTC; CDR3 protein: CASSLGLAGDNEQFF
V gene: TRBV7-2; clone size: -; J gene: TRBJ2-5; D gene: TRBD1; CDR3 DNA: TGTGCCAGCAGCTCAATGGGACAGAAACCTTGGGAGACCCAGTACTTC; CDR3 protein: CASSSMGQKPWETQYF
V gene: TRBV7-2; clone size: -; J gene: TRBJ2-1; D gene: -; CDR3 DNA: TGTGCCAGCAGCCTACCGATTCGGGTGTGGAGCCTCACCTACAATGAGCAGTTCTTC; CDR3 protein: CASSLPIRVWSLTYNEQFF
V gene: TRBV10-2; clone size: once; J gene: TRBJ1-4; D gene: -; CDR3 DNA: TGCGCCAGTTCATTGTGGGGGGCTAATGAAAAACTGTTTTTT; CDR3 protein: CASSLWGANEKLFF
V gene: TRBV9; clone size: -; J gene: TRBJ1-2; D gene: -; CDR3 DNA: TGTGCCAGCAGCGTAGGAGGACAGAACTATGGCTACACCTTC; CDR3 protein: CASSVGGQNYGYTF
V gene: TRBV5-1; clone size: -; J gene: TRBJ2-4; D gene: TRBD1; CDR3 DNA: TGCGCCAGCAGCTCGGGACAGGGAAGAAACATTCAGTACTTC; CDR3 protein: CASSSGQGRNIQYF
V gene: TRBV3-1/TRBV3-2; clone size: -; J gene: TRBJ2-1; D gene: TRBD2; CDR3 DNA: TGTGCCAGCAGCCACGGGACTAGCGGGAGGGAGGATGAGCAGTTCTTC; CDR3 protein: CASSHGTSGREDEQFF
V gene: TRBV2; clone size: -; J gene: TRBJ2-7; D gene: -; CDR3 DNA: TGTGCCAGCAGGCCCCAGGGGACCTACGAGCAGTACTTC; CDR3 protein: CASRPQGTYEQYF
V gene: TRBV7-9; clone size: -; J gene: TRBJ1-3; D gene: TRBD1; CDR3 DNA: TGTGCCAGCAGCCCAGGAGGCTACAGGGGACCTGGAAACACCATATATTTT; CDR3 protein: CASSPGGYRGPGNTIYF
V gene: TRBV2; clone size: -; J gene: TRBJ2-6; D gene: -; CDR3 DNA: TGTGCCAGCAGTACAGGGAAGCCTGGGGCCAACGTCCTGACTTTC; CDR3 protein: CASSTGKPGANVLTF
V gene: TRBV6-2/TRBV6-3; clone size: -; J gene: TRBJ1-1; D gene: -; CDR3 DNA: TGTGCCAGCAGTTACTCTCCCAGCACTGAAGCTTTCTTT; CDR3 protein: CASSYSPSTEAFF